What follows is one T cell receptor (beta chain) and its context. The CDR3 consists of 12 residues. Trimming left V 10 bases short and J 9 bases short, with 16 bases between. Germline V gene data show CDR1 as ENHRY and CDR2 as SYGVKD. This entry is derived from a study of Ad26.COV2.S vaccination and SARS-CoV-2 variants. Treatment reported: around 19 received Ad26.COV2.S at low or high dose, single or two shots; roughly five received placebo; per-sample allocation not given. All samples were drawn on day 63, counting from the first vaccine or placebo injection. An Ad26 vector was used to express Wuhan-strain SARS-CoV-2 spike as the vaccine. TCRdb's copy holds only in-frame clones and misses some; the assay was immunoSEQ multiplex PCR. The sample lists 360,000 or so clones, about nine tenths occurring once.

The J gene is TRBJ2-1, the V gene TRBV10-3; D gene ambiguous. This sequence originates from a person between 18 and 60 years old who received the Ad26.COV2.S COVID-19 vaccine or a placebo. This specimen was peripheral blood, taken in a trial of Ad26.COV2.S vaccine versus placebo. In nucleotides, the CDR3 is TGTGCCACACAAGGCGCTGGCGTTGAGCAGTTCTTC. Residues: CATQGAGVEQFF.